This T cell receptor (beta chain) derives from a study of T cells expressing NK-cell markers. The germline V gene encodes CDR1 SGHRS and CDR2 YFSETQ. This CDR3 region has 15 residues. UMI-tagged 5'RACE template switching yielded the TCR beta cDNA. Following a re-call of the 5' RACE reads, TCRdb has one entry per CDR3 protein and lacks DNA. The sample spans about 160,000 distinct CDR3 sequences; the ten largest clones claim around 18%. The chain links TRBV5-1 to TRBJ2-3; checking the TCRdb D call of TRBD1 is not possible without DNA. The sequence derives from a woman aged 18-70 years in good health. The specimen was blood T cells: a sorted CD56 or NKG2C T cell subset, CD4+ or CD8+ T cells, or bulk PBMC T cells (not recorded which). The CDR3 protein is CASSLFAGNTDTQYF.